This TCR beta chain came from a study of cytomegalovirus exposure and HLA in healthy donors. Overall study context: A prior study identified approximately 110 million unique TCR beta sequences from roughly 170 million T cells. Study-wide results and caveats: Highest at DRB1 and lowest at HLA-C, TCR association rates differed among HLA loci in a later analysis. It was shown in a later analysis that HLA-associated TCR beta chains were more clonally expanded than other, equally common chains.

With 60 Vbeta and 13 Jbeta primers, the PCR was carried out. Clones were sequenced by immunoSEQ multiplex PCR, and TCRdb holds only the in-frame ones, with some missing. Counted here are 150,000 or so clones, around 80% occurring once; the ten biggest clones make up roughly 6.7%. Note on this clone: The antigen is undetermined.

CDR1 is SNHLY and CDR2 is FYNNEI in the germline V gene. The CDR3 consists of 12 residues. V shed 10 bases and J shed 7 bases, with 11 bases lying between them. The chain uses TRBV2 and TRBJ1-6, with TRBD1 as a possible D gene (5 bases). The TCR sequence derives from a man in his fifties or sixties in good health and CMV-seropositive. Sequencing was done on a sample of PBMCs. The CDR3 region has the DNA TGTGCCAAACAGGTGGCGAATTCACCCCTCCACTTT. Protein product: CAKQVANSPLHF.